Here is one TCR beta chain with its context. Trimming left V 1 base short and J 0 bases short, with 12 bases between. Germline V CDR1 and CDR2: LNHNV, YYDKDF (reference sequence). CDR3 size: 16 residues. This sample was included in a study of blood T cell repertoires in COVID-19. Methods used by the authors: Amplification from reference gene primers served as the basis for estimated nucleated cell counts. TCRdb's copy holds only in-frame clones and misses some; the assay was immunoSEQ multiplex PCR. The D gene and trimming were derived from the DNA, and the V and J assignments and clone size from that table. This sample carries approximately 280,000 clones, 89% of them seen once, and the ten largest clones take 12%.

The rearrangement uses TRBV15 and TRBJ1-2; D possibly corresponds to TRBD1 (6 bases). The TCR sequence derives from a woman aged 55-70 years with acute or convalescent COVID-19. Sequenced: peripheral blood. CDR3 protein: CATSRGGTLTNYGYTF. The CDR3 bases are TGTGCCACCAGCAGAGGTGGGACACTCACTAACTATGGCTACACCTTC.